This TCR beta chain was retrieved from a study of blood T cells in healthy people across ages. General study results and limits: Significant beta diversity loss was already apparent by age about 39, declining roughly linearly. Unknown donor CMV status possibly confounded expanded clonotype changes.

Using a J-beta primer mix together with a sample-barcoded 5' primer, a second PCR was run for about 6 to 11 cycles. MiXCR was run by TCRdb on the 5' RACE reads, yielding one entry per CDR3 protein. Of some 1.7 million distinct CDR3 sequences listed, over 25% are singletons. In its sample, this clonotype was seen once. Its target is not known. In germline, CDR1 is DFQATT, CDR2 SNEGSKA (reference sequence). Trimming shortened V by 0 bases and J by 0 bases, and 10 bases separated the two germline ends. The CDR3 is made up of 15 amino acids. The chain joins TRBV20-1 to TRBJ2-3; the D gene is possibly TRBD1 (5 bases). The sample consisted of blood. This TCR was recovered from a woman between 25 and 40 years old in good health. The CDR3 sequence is CSARDGAVSTDTQYF. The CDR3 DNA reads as TGCAGTGCTAGAGATGGGGCGGTAAGCACAGATACGCAGTATTTT.